One and the same sample provided the 10 T cell receptor beta chains below, sequenced in a study of cytomegalovirus exposure and HLA in healthy donors. This table comes from immunoSEQ multiplex PCR, and its TCRdb copy is limited to in-frame clones, with some not included. The sample consists of around 130,000 clones, about 85% of them appearing once. The sequenced sample was PBMCs. Receptors were obtained from a woman aged 25 to 45 in good health and CMV-seronegative.

The chain uses TRBV27 and TRBJ1-1; D might be TRBD1 (6 bases). CDR1 is MNHEY, CDR2 SMNVEV, per germline (reference sequence). The CDR3 consists of 14 residues. V dropped 6 bases and J dropped 4 bases, with 15 bases sitting between them. The CDR3 sequence is CASSPTRGGTEAFF. The CDR3 nucleotides are TGTGCCAGCAGCCCGACGAGAGGGGGCACTGAAGCTTTCTTT.

This sequence joins TRBV6-5 and TRBJ2-5; 11 nucleotides agree with TRBD1. The CDR3 loop spans 15 amino acids. Germline CDR1 MNHEY, CDR2 SVGAGI. With V trimmed by 2 bases and J by 5 bases, 4 bases remained unmatched. The CDR3 sequence: CASSYKDRGPETQYF. CDR3 in DNA: TGTGCCAGCAGTTACAAGGACAGGGGGCCGGAGACCCAGTACTTC.

This sequence joins TRBV19 and TRBJ1-5; D is possibly TRBD1 (6 bases). CDR3 length: 18 amino acids. Trimming cost V 5 bases and J 0 bases, with 20 bases left between them. Germline V lookup: CDR1 LNHDA, CDR2 SQIVND (reference sequence). Written as DNA, the CDR3 is TGTGCCAGTAGTGGTTCGGGGGGCCGAATTCCTAGCAATCAGCCCCAGCATTTT. Residues: CASSGSGGRIPSNQPQHF.

The chain is built from TRBV2 and TRBJ2-7; 13 positions match TRBD2. Trimming took 3 bases from V and 1 from J; bases not matched to a gene: 3. This CDR3 has 16 residues. Germline CDR1 SNHLY, CDR2 FYNNEI. CDR3 protein: CASSEGLAGRSYEQYF. CDR3 coding DNA: TGTGCCAGCAGTGAGGGACTAGCGGGGCGATCCTACGAGCAGTACTTC.

The genes are TRBV19 and TRBJ2-5; 8 positions agree with TRBD2. Germline V lookup: CDR1 LNHDA, CDR2 SQIVND (reference sequence). Trimming took 3 bases from V and 5 from J; bases not matched to a gene: 8. There are 15 residues in the CDR3. CDR3: CASSIGLAGAETQYF. CDR3 nucleotide sequence: TGTGCCAGTAGTATCGGTCTAGCGGGTGCGGAGACCCAGTACTTC.

This clone came up once. The rearrangement joins TRBV9 to TRBJ2-2; 10 bases agree with TRBD1. The CDR3 consists of 16 residues. The V gene end was trimmed by 0 bases and the J gene end by 5 bases; junction bases not matched to a gene: 4. CDR1 and CDR2 (germline): SGDLS, YYNGEE. This CDR3 reads CASSVVDRGRTGELFF. CDR3 bases: TGTGCCAGCAGCGTAGTCGACAGGGGGCGAACCGGGGAGCTGTTTTTT.

The chain employs TRBV7-9 and TRBJ1-2; 8 bases match TRBD1. Germline lookup yields CDR1 SEHNR and CDR2 FQNEAQ (reference sequence). CDR3 length: 15 residues. V shed 2 bases, J shed 6 bases, and the junction held 8 bases outside the gene matches. In DNA, the CDR3 is TGTGCCAGCAGCTTATCACAGACAGGGGCCCATGGCTACACCTTC. Translating gives CASSLSQTGAHGYTF.

This clone was observed many times. V usage is TRBV20-1 and J usage is TRBJ1-1; possible D gene TRBD1, 5 bases. With 1 base removed from V and 7 bases from J, the gap between germline ends came to 7 bases. From germline, CDR1 is DFQATT and CDR2 SNEGSKA (reference sequence). The CDR3 runs 11 residues. This CDR3 is CSARVGGEAFF. The CDR3 DNA reads TGCAGTGCTAGAGTGGGGGGTGAAGCTTTCTTT.

This chain uses TRBV2 with TRBJ2-2; no clear D. Per germline, CDR1 SNHLY and CDR2 FYNNEI. This CDR3 spans 13 amino acids. Deletions cut 6 bases from V and 4 bases from J, with 9 bases between. CDR3 sequence (DNA): TGTGCCAGCAGGACTGTCCTCACCGGGGAGCTGTTTTTT. Amino acids: CASRTVLTGELFF.

The rearrangement uses TRBV19 and TRBJ2-7, with D unresolved. The CDR3 has 13 residues. The germline gives CDR1 LNHDA, CDR2 SQIVND (reference sequence). Trimming pared 3 bases from V and 0 bases from J, leaving 6 bases between. This chain's CDR3 is CASSIRYSYEQYF. The CDR3 region has the DNA TGTGCCAGTAGTATCAGGTACTCCTACGAGCAGTACTTC.